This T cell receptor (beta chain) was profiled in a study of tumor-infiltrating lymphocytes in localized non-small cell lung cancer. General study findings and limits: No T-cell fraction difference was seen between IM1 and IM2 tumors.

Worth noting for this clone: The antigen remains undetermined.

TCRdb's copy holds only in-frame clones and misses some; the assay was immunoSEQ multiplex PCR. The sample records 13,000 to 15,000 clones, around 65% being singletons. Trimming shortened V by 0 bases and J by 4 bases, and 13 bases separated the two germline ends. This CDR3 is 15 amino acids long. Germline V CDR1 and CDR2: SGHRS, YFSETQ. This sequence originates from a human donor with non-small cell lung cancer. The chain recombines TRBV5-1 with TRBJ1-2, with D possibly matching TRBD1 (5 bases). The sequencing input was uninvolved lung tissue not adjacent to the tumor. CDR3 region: CASSLGAGLSYGYTF. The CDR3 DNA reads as TGCGCCAGCAGCTTGGGGGCAGGGTTAAGCTATGGCTACACCTTC. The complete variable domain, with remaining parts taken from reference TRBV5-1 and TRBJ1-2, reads KAGVTQTPRYLIKTRGQQVTLSCSPISGHRSVSWYQQTPGQGLQFLFEYFSETQRNKGNFPGRFSGRQFSNSRSEMNVSTLELGDSALYLCASSLGAGLSYGYTFGSGTRLTVV.